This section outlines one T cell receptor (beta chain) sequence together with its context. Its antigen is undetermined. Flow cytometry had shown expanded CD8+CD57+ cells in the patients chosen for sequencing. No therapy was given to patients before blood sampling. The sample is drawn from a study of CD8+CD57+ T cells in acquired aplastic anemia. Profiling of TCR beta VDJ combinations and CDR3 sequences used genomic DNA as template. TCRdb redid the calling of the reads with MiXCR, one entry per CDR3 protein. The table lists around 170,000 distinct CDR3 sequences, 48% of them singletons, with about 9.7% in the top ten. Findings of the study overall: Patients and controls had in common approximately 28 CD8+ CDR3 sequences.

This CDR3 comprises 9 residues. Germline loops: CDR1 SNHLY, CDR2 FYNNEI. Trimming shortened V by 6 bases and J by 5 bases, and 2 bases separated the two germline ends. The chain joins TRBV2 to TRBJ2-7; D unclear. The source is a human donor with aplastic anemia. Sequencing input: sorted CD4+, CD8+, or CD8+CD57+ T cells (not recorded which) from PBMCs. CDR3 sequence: CASSNEQYF. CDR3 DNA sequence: TGTGCCAGCAGCAACGAGCAGTACTTC.